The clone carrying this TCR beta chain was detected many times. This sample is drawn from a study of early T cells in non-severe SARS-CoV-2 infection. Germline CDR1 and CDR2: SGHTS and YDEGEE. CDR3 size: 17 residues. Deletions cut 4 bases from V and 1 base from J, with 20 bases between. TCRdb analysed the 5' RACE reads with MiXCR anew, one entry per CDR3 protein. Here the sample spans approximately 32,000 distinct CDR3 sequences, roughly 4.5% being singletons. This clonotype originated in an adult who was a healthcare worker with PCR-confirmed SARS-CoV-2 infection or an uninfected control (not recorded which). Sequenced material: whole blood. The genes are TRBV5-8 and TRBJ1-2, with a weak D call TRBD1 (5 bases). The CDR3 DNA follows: TGTGCCAGCAGCCCCCTTTTGGGGCTCAGCTTTAACTATGGCTACACCTTC. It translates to CASSPLLGLSFNYGYTF.